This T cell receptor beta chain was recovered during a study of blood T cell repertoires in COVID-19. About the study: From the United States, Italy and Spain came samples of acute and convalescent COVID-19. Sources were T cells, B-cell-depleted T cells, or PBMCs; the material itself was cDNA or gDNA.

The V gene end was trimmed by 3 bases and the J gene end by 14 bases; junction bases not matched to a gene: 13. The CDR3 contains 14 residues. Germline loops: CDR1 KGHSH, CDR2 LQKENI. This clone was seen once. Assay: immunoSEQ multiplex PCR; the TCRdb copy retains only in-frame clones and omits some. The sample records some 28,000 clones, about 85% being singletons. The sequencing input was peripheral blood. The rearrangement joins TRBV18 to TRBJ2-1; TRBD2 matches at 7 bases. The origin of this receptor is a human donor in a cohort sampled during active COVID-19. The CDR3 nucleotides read TGTGCCAGCTCACCCCCCTGGGAGGGTTCTAAAGAGTTCTTC. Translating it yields CASSPPWEGSKEFF.